This entry lists 28 T cell receptor beta chains sequenced from one sample in a study of blood T cell repertoires in COVID-19. Produced via immunoSEQ multiplex PCR; TCRdb's table is partial and in-frame only. The sample shows under 200,000 clones, 70% to 90% of them seen only once. The specimen sequenced was peripheral blood. The receptors come from a man in his fifties or sixties with active or convalescent COVID-19.

The gene calls are TRBV5-8 and TRBJ1-2; D is ambiguous. This CDR3 has 13 residues. V lost 2 bases to trimming and J lost 4 bases, with 9 bases between them. CDR1 is SGHTS and CDR2 is YDEGEE in the germline V gene. The DNA of the CDR3 is TGTGCCAGCAGCTTTCGAAGCGGCTATGGCTACACCTTC. This encodes CASSFRSGYGYTF.

The rearrangement links TRBV5-1 to TRBJ2-5; TRBD2 agrees at 10 bases. The CDR3 contains 17 residues. V lost 3 bases and J lost 6; bases outside the gene matches: 14. CDR1 is SGHRS and CDR2 is YFSETQ in the germline V gene. CDR3 nucleotides: TGCGCCAGCAGCTCTACTCCGGGACTAGCGAAGTCAAAGACCCAGTACTTC. Translation: CASSSTPGLAKSKTQYF.

A single count supports this clone. The rearrangement links TRBV21-1 to TRBJ1-1; TRBD1, the D gene given by the table, was not confirmed from the DNA. TRBV21-1 is given as a pseudogene. The CDR3 consists of 16 residues. CDR3 nucleotide sequence: TGTGCCAGCAGCAAAAAAGCGACAGGGAAACACACTGAAGCTTTCTTT. Its protein is CASSKKATGKHTEAFF.

The rearrangement joins TRBV7-8 to TRBJ1-5; D gene ambiguous. The germline CDR1 and CDR2 sequences are SGHVS and FQNEAQ. This CDR3 has 13 amino acids. V was shortened by 2 bases and J by 4 bases, with 6 bases between the two germline ends. The CDR3 bases are TGTGCCAGCAGCTTATCCCCGAATCAGCCCCAGCATTTT. Its protein product is CASSLSPNQPQHF.

The chain uses TRBV19 and TRBJ1-2, with 7 bases lining up with TRBD1. The CDR3 consists of 14 residues. With V trimmed by 5 bases and J by 4 bases, 7 bases remained unmatched. CDR1 is LNHDA, CDR2 SQIVND, per germline (reference sequence). CDR3 DNA sequence: TGTGCCAGTAGTTCAAGACAGGGAGGCTATGGCTACACCTTC. This gives the protein CASSSRQGGYGYTF.

The chain carries TRBV7-9 and TRBJ2-3; 7 bases match TRBD2. CDR1 is SEHNR, CDR2 FQNEAQ, per germline (reference sequence). V shed 5 bases and J 0 bases; nucleotides not matched to a gene: 14. The CDR3 has 18 amino acids. The CDR3 DNA is TGTGCCAGCAGCCCGGGGGTCGTAACGGGGGGAAGCACAGATACGCAGTATTTT. This encodes CASSPGVVTGGSTDTQYF.

V usage is TRBV25-1 and J usage is TRBJ1-3; 8 bases align to TRBD1. This CDR3 region has 14 residues. Per germline, CDR1 MGHDK and CDR2 SYGVNS. V trimming: 4 bases; J trimming: 8 bases; junction bases outside the gene matches: 7. The chain's CDR3 is CASSAPDRGYTIYF. The CDR3 nucleotides read TGTGCCAGCAGTGCCCCCGACAGGGGTTACACCATATATTTT.

This chain links TRBV18 with TRBJ2-7; D perhaps matches TRBD1 (7 bases). Germline CDR1 KGHSH, CDR2 LQKENI. The CDR3 sequence is 16 residues long. V dropped 3 bases and J dropped 5 bases, with 20 bases sitting between them. In nucleotides, the CDR3 is TGTGCCAGCTCACCTGAAGGGACAGCGGGTTACCACGAGCAGTACTTC. Its protein is CASSPEGTAGYHEQYF. Looking up the rest from reference TRBV18 and TRBJ2-7 gives the full variable domain: NAGVMQNPRHLVRRRGQEARLRCSPMKGHSHVYWYRQLPEEGLKFMVYLQKENIIDESGMPKERFSAEFPKEGPSILRIQQVVRGDSAAYFCASSPEGTAGYHEQYFGPGTRLTVT.

This chain links TRBV6-6 with TRBJ2-1; D is possibly TRBD1 (6 bases). CDR3 length: 13 amino acids. Germline V gives CDR1 MNHNY, CDR2 SVGAGI (reference sequence). V lost 6 bases and J lost 8, with 14 bases in between. CDR3 residues: CASRMDSYDEQFF. CDR3 bases: TGTGCCAGCAGAATGGACAGTTACGATGAGCAGTTCTTC.

The chain employs TRBV5-8 and TRBJ2-7; TRBD1 aligns across 7 bases. Germline V gene sequence: CDR1 SGHTS, CDR2 YDEGEE. Trimming at V came to 4 bases and at J to 1 base, leaving 8 bases not matched to a gene. The CDR3 length is 15 residues. CDR3 protein: CASSTNRGASYEQYF. The CDR3 region has the DNA TGTGCCAGCAGCACGAACAGGGGCGCTTCCTACGAGCAGTACTTC.

This clone was seen a single time. The chain is built from TRBV7-9 and TRBJ2-1, with a tentative D call TRBD1 (6 bases). The length of the CDR3 is 14 residues. Trimming took off 3 bases at V and 11 bases at J, with 17 bases between the two ends. In germline, CDR1 is SEHNR, CDR2 FQNEAQ (reference sequence). In DNA form, the CDR3 reads TGTGCCAGCAGCTTTCGAGGGGGACCGACCCAGCAGTTCTTC. Its translation: CASSFRGGPTQQFF. The entire variable domain, with the rest obtained from reference TRBV7-9 and TRBJ2-1, is as follows: DTGVSQNPRHKITKRGQNVTFRCDPISEHNRLYWYRQTLGQGPEFLTYFQNEAQLEKSRLLSDRFSAERPKGSFSTLEIQRTEQGDSAMYLCASSFRGGPTQQFFGPGTRLTVL.

V usage is TRBV7-2 and J usage is TRBJ1-4; D gene uncertain. Germline lookup yields CDR1 SGHTA and CDR2 FQGNSA. V lost 1 base and J lost 7, with 7 bases in between. The CDR3 totals 13 residues. The CDR3 DNA reads as TGTGCCAGCAGCTTAGGTCGGGGTGAAAAACTGTTTTTT. This gives the protein CASSLGRGEKLFF. Together with reference TRBV7-2 and TRBJ1-4, the CDR3 gives the full variable domain: GAGVSQSPSNKVTEKGKDVELRCDPISGHTALYWYRQSLGQGLEFLIYFQGNSAPDKSGLPSDRFSAERTGGSVSTLTIQRTQQEDSAVYLCASSLGRGEKLFFGSGTQLSVL.

The chain employs TRBV5-1 and TRBJ2-2; TRBD1 aligns across 7 bases. CDR1 is SGHRS and CDR2 is YFSETQ in the germline V gene. The V segment lost 2 bases and the J segment 4 bases; nucleotides outside the gene matches: 5. The CDR3 extends over 15 amino acids. Here the CDR3 DNA reads TGCGCCAGCAGCTTCAGCAGACAGGGCACCGGGGAGCTGTTTTTT. As protein: CASSFSRQGTGELFF. Using reference TRBV5-1 and TRBJ2-2 for the parts outside the CDR3, the full variable domain is KAGVTQTPRYLIKTRGQQVTLSCSPISGHRSVSWYQQTPGQGLQFLFEYFSETQRNKGNFPGRFSGRQFSNSRSEMNVSTLELGDSALYLCASSFSRQGTGELFFGEGSRLTVL.

The rearrangement uses TRBV15 and TRBJ1-2; a possible D gene is TRBD1 (6 bases). This CDR3 has 13 amino acids. The germline gives CDR1 LNHNV, CDR2 YYDKDF (reference sequence). Trimming left V 9 bases short and J 6 bases short, with 17 bases between. The DNA for the CDR3 is TGTGCCACTACATCCGGGACACTTAATGGCTACACCTTC. Translating it yields CATTSGTLNGYTF.

This chain joins TRBV7-9 and TRBJ1-1; D may be TRBD1 (6 bases). The CDR3 is 12 residues long. The germline gives CDR1 SEHNR, CDR2 FQNEAQ (reference sequence). The V gene lost 5 bases and the J gene lost 7 bases, with 11 bases spanning the gap. CDR3 loop: CASSTTGHEAFF. CDR3 in DNA: TGTGCCAGCAGCACCACAGGGCATGAAGCTTTCTTT.

V usage is TRBV27 and J usage is TRBJ1-5; D perhaps matches TRBD1 (5 bases). Germline assignment: CDR1 MNHEY and CDR2 SMNVEV (reference sequence). V lost 5 bases and J lost 7, with 18 bases in between. This CDR3 is 15 amino acids long. The CDR3 reads CASSPITAGGQPQHF. CDR3 bases: TGTGCCAGCAGTCCCATCACAGCCGGGGGACAGCCCCAGCATTTT.

This clone was counted a single time. The rearrangement joins TRBV19 to TRBJ2-7; possibly TRBD1 for D (6 bases). Trimming took 7 bases from V and 3 from J, leaving 19 bases between them. The CDR3 is 15 residues long. Germline V gene data show CDR1 as LNHDA and CDR2 as SQIVND (reference sequence). The CDR3: CASTSRWDTNYEQYF. CDR3 DNA: TGTGCCAGTACCTCTCGATGGGACACCAACTACGAGCAGTACTTC.

The V and J genes are TRBV5-5 and TRBJ2-2; D perhaps matches TRBD1 (5 bases). The CDR3 is 16 residues long. Trimming removed 4 bases from V and 0 bases from J, with 13 bases in between. The germline V gene encodes CDR1 SGHKS and CDR2 YYEKEE (reference sequence). The CDR3 here is CASSPLQGSNTGELFF. The DNA for the CDR3 is TGTGCCAGCAGCCCCCTCCAGGGCTCGAACACCGGGGAGCTGTTTTTT. Full variable domain (rest looked up from reference TRBV5-5 and TRBJ2-2): DAGVTQSPTHLIKTRGQQVTLRCSPISGHKSVSWYQQVLGQGPQFIFQYYEKEERGRGNFPDRFSARQFPNYSSELNVNALLLGDSALYLCASSPLQGSNTGELFFGEGSRLTVL.

The V call is TRBV6-1, the J call TRBJ1-2, with 7 nucleotides matching TRBD1. The CDR3 contains 15 residues. The ends lost 0 bases at V and 8 bases at J; junction bases unmatched: 9. Germline-derived CDR1 and CDR2 are MNHNS and SASEGT. The CDR3 loop reads CASSEARGTAGGYTF. For the CDR3, the DNA is TGTGCCAGCAGTGAAGCGAGAGGGACAGCAGGAGGCTACACCTTC.

The chain links TRBV11-2 to TRBJ2-1; 11 bases fit TRBD2. Germline V gives CDR1 SGHAT, CDR2 FQNNGV. J lost 6 bases, V lost 3 bases, and 7 bases had no gene match. This CDR3 has 16 amino acids. CDR3 loop: CASSFSLAGGRNEQFF. DNA of the CDR3: TGTGCCAGCAGCTTCTCCTTAGCGGGGGGGCGCAATGAGCAGTTCTTC.

A note on this clone: In the same sample, other DNA sequences code for this CDR3. This chain uses TRBV2 with TRBJ1-4; weak D call: TRBD1 (5 bases). Germline-derived CDR1 and CDR2 are SNHLY and FYNNEI. This CDR3 comprises 14 residues. With 4 bases removed from V and 7 bases from J, the gap between germline ends came to 13 bases. CDR3 coding DNA: TGTGCCAGCAGTGCGGGGGGGAGAGGTGAAAAACTGTTTTTT. Amino acids: CASSAGGRGEKLFF.

The chain recombines TRBV5-6 with TRBJ2-7; the D gene is possibly TRBD2 (5 bases). CDR1 is SGHDT and CDR2 is YYEEEE in the germline V gene. The CDR3 contains 14 residues. V was pared by 4 bases and J by 6 bases, with 17 bases between. DNA for the CDR3: TGTGCCAGCAGCGACTATTCAAGGAACCCCGAGCAGTACTTC. It is translated as CASSDYSRNPEQYF.

This rearrangement joins TRBV18 to TRBJ2-7; 9 bases line up with TRBD2. This CDR3 comprises 15 residues. V lost 2 bases and J lost 5; bases outside the gene matches: 7. Germline V gives CDR1 KGHSH, CDR2 LQKENI. The CDR3 DNA is TGTGCCAGCTCACCAGGGCTAGCGGGGATAAACGAGCAGTACTTC. Protein: CASSPGLAGINEQYF.

This clone was observed a few times. The V gene is TRBV2, the J gene TRBJ1-1, with TRBD1 matching 7 bases. After removal of 8 bases from V and 2 bases from J, the junction contained 5 bases not matched to a gene. Germline V lookup: CDR1 SNHLY, CDR2 FYNNEI. The CDR3 consists of 13 residues. The CDR3 protein is CASERGRNTEAFF. The CDR3 DNA reads as TGTGCCAGCGAGAGGGGGCGAAACACTGAAGCTTTCTTT.

This rearrangement joins TRBV2 to TRBJ2-3; 9 positions match TRBD1. Germline V gives CDR1 SNHLY, CDR2 FYNNEI. After removal of 6 bases from V and 3 bases from J, the junction contained 10 bases not matched to a gene. CDR3 size: 16 residues. The CDR3 region is CASRRTQGAPTDTQYF. CDR3 sequence (DNA): TGTGCCAGCAGACGGACACAGGGGGCGCCGACAGATACGCAGTATTTT. Combining the CDR3 with reference TRBV2 and TRBJ2-3 gives the whole variable domain EPEVTQTPSHQVTQMGQEVILRCVPISNHLYFYWYRQILGQKVEFLVSFYNNEISEKSEIFDDQFSVERPDGSNFTLKIRSTKLEDSAMYFCASRRTQGAPTDTQYFGPGTRLTVL.

The genes are TRBV18 and TRBJ2-7; 9 nucleotides agree with TRBD1. In germline, CDR1 is KGHSH, CDR2 LQKENI. The CDR3 loop spans 16 amino acids. V was clipped by 6 bases and J by 3 bases; unmatched bases: 12. The CDR3 is CASSRLPTGGGYEQYF. In nucleotides, the CDR3 is TGTGCCAGCTCCCGCCTCCCGACAGGGGGGGGCTACGAGCAGTACTTC.

Worth noting for this clone: At one end the junction does not follow the germline gene, possibly because of a read error. The V call is TRBV2, the J call TRBJ1-2; tentative D call: TRBD1 (5 bases). CDR3 length: 13 residues. Germline-derived CDR1 and CDR2 are SNHLY and FYNNEI. The CDR3 DNA sequence: TGTGCCAGCAGGGAAGAGACAGCCTATGGCTACACCTTC. It translates to CASREETAYGYTF.

The J gene is TRBJ2-5, the V gene TRBV10-3, with TRBD1 matching 8 bases. Per germline, CDR1 ENHRY and CDR2 SYGVKD. V lost 10 bases to trimming and J lost 2 bases; unmatched junction nucleotides: 15. This CDR3 has 16 residues. Here the CDR3 reads CATKSRTGSKQETQYF. For the CDR3, the DNA is TGTGCCACCAAGAGTAGGACAGGGAGTAAACAAGAGACCCAGTACTTC.